Listed here are 27 T cell receptor beta chains from one sample, sequenced in a study of shared clonotypes between healthy human individuals. This table comes from immunoSEQ multiplex PCR, and its TCRdb copy is limited to in-frame clones, with some not included. The repertoire holds roughly 490,000 clones, with 76% as singletons. The sequencing input was PBMCs. The receptor set was obtained from a woman aged 40 to 49 in good health. Some clones in this sample may be carry-over from other donors' samples.

V usage is TRBV5-1 and J usage is TRBJ2-2; TRBD2 is a possible D gene (6 bases). CDR3 size: 15 residues. Trimming took 4 bases from V and 3 from J, leaving 13 bases between them. Germline V gene lookup returns CDR1 SGHRS and CDR2 YFSETQ. The CDR3 here is CASSPLGGDTGELFF. CDR3 bases: TGCGCCAGCAGCCCGTTGGGAGGAGACACCGGGGAGCTGTTTTTT.

CDR3 DNA: TGTGCCAGCAGCCCGCCGCCAGGGGGTCCTTATGGCTACACCTTC. Protein: CASSPPPGGPYGYTF. The chain employs TRBV28 and TRBJ1-2, with TRBD1 matching 7 bases. This CDR3 is 15 amino acids long. The germline CDR1 and CDR2 sequences are MDHEN and SYDVKM. J lost 5 bases, V lost 6 bases, and 12 bases had no gene match.

V and J are TRBV7-2 and TRBJ2-7, with 11 bases identical to TRBD1. V lost 8 bases, J lost 1 base, and 4 bases stayed unmatched. Germline-derived CDR1 and CDR2 are SGHTA and FQGNSA. CDR3 length: 14 amino acids. The CDR3 DNA reads as TGTGCCAGCGTCGGGGACAGGGGGTCCTACGAGCAGTACTTC. Translation: CASVGDRGSYEQYF.

Concerning this clone itself: A read error is the likely source, as a far larger clone sits one nucleotide away. The rearrangement links TRBV6-7 to TRBJ2-6; D is ambiguous. TRBV6-7 is an ORF for which the function is uncertain. V lost 2 bases and J 4 bases, leaving 9 bases between the germline ends. The length of the CDR3 is 15 residues. DNA for the CDR3: TGTGCCAGCAGTTACACATGTGCCGGGGCCAACGTCCTGACTTTC. This gives the protein CASSYTCAGANVLTF.

This rearrangement joins TRBV28 to TRBJ2-1; 7 nucleotides line up with TRBD2. The CDR3 spans 14 residues. Germline V lookup: CDR1 MDHEN, CDR2 SYDVKM. The trim removed 5 bases at V and 8 bases at J, leaving 9 bases unmatched. CDR3 sequence: CASSPGGSNYEQFF. The CDR3 nucleotides are TGTGCCAGCAGTCCGGGCGGGAGTAACTATGAGCAGTTCTTC.

The chain recombines TRBV27 with TRBJ2-2, with 7 bases lining up with TRBD2. Germline CDR1 reads MNHEY; CDR2 reads SMNVEV (reference sequence). The CDR3 totals 16 residues. V lost 6 bases and J lost 6; bases outside the gene matches: 13. The CDR3 sequence is CASSRDYPGIAGELFF. CDR3 bases: TGTGCCAGCAGCCGGGACTATCCGGGGATAGCCGGGGAGCTGTTTTTT.

Comments on this clone: The junction departs from the called germline gene at one end, perhaps through a read error. The same CDR3 also results from other DNA sequences found in this sample. The J gene is TRBJ1-2, the V gene TRBV10-3; 7 bases line up with TRBD1. The germline V gene encodes CDR1 ENHRY and CDR2 SYGVKD. This CDR3 is 13 amino acids long. The CDR3 here is CAISSDRNYGYTF. CDR3 DNA sequence: TGTGCCATCAGTTCGGACAGGAACTATGGCTACACCTTT.

This clone was counted a few times. V is TRBV2 and J is TRBJ1-4; D may be TRBD1 (6 bases). Per germline, CDR1 SNHLY and CDR2 FYNNEI. V gave up 6 bases and J gave up 3 bases, with 14 bases separating them. The CDR3 loop spans 15 amino acids. CDR3 sequence: CASRLSGVPNEKLFF. The CDR3 DNA reads TGTGCCAGCAGGCTATCAGGGGTCCCTAATGAAAAACTGTTTTTT.

V usage is TRBV6-5 and J usage is TRBJ2-1; 10 positions match TRBD2. The trim removed 2 bases at V and 1 base at J, leaving 2 bases unmatched. The CDR3 is 16 residues long. Germline V gene data show CDR1 as MNHEY and CDR2 as SVGAGI. The CDR3 region is CASSYLSGRSYNEQFF. The DNA for the CDR3 is TGTGCCAGCAGTTACCTTAGCGGGAGGTCCTACAATGAGCAGTTCTTC.

The chain is built from TRBV28 and TRBJ2-2; the D is unclear. The CDR3 loop spans 12 amino acids. CDR1 is MDHEN, CDR2 SYDVKM, per germline. The V and J ends lost 4 bases and 5 bases respectively, with 5 bases between them. In nucleotides, the CDR3 is TGTGCCAGCAGTTCCGGAACCGGGGAGCTGTTTTTT. Protein: CASSSGTGELFF. Combining the CDR3 with reference TRBV28 and TRBJ2-2 gives the whole variable domain DVKVTQSSRYLVKRTGEKVFLECVQDMDHENMFWYRQDPGLGLRLIYFSYDVKMKEKGDIPEGYSVSREKKERFSLILESASTNQTSMYLCASSSGTGELFFGEGSRLTVL.

This CDR3 is CASSRVREQYF. Here the CDR3 DNA reads TGTGCCAGCAGCCGTGTGCGCGAGCAGTACTTC. V and J are TRBV28 and TRBJ2-7, with D unclear. Trimming removed 6 bases at V and 6 bases at J, with 9 bases between. From germline, CDR1 is MDHEN and CDR2 SYDVKM. The CDR3 length is 11 residues. Full variable domain (outside the CDR3, taken from reference TRBV28 and TRBJ2-7): DVKVTQSSRYLVKRTGEKVFLECVQDMDHENMFWYRQDPGLGLRLIYFSYDVKMKEKGDIPEGYSVSREKKERFSLILESASTNQTSMYLCASSRVREQYFGPGTRLTVT.

This clone was seen more than once but under ten times. This likely traces to a read error, being one base from a far larger clone. V usage is TRBV9 and J usage is TRBJ1-4; D is uncertain. The CDR3 is made up of 15 amino acids. The germline V and J ends were trimmed by 1 base and 0 bases, with 7 bases remaining between them. CDR1 is SGDLS, CDR2 YYNGEE, per germline. DNA of the CDR3: TGTGCCAGCAGCGTATACGAGGCAACTAATGAAAAACTGTTTTTT. This codes for CASSVYEATNEKLFF.

This clone was picked up a small number of times. The chain carries TRBV6-1 and TRBJ2-7; no reliable D call. The CDR3 loop spans 13 amino acids. V lost 4 bases to trimming and J lost 0 bases, with 7 bases between them. Germline V gene lookup returns CDR1 MNHNS and CDR2 SASEGT. CDR3 nucleotide sequence: TGTGCCAGCAGTGGGATCCACTCCTACGAGCAGTACTTC. Amino acids: CASSGIHSYEQYF.

J is TRBJ2-3 and V is TRBV20-1; D gene unclear. The CDR3 contains 11 residues. The germline V gene has CDR1 DFQATT and CDR2 SNEGSKA (reference sequence). V was cut by 1 base and J by 6 bases, with 5 bases left in between. The CDR3 here is CSARVRDTQYF. The CDR3 DNA reads TGCAGTGCTAGAGTGCGGGATACGCAGTATTTT.

Comment on this clone: This sequence may be a read error, since a much larger clone differs from it by one base. The chain combines TRBV4-2 with TRBJ2-3; 15 bases line up with TRBD2. Losses at the gene ends were 2 bases for V and 2 bases for J; bases not matched to a gene: 11. The CDR3 consists of 20 residues. CDR1 is LGHNA and CDR2 is YNFKEQ in the germline V gene. CDR3 nucleotides: TGTGCCAGCAGCCAAAGGCTTAGGACTAGCGGGAGGGTAGCCACAGATACGCAGTATTTT. Protein sequence: CASSQRLRTSGRVATDTQYF.

The chain is built from TRBV4-1 and TRBJ1-2, with 8 bases identical to TRBD1. Germline lookup yields CDR1 MGHRA and CDR2 YSYEKL. The CDR3 runs to 15 residues. J was trimmed by 1 base and V by 4 bases; bases with no gene match: 5. The CDR3 coding sequence is TGCGCCAGCAGCCGTGGACAGGGCCTTAACTATGGCTACACCTTC. It encodes CASSRGQGLNYGYTF.

J is TRBJ2-5 and V is TRBV11-2; 9 bases agree with TRBD2. The last part of the DNA fits TRBJ2-7 better; the J call may be wrong. The CDR3 is 16 amino acids. Germline V gene data show CDR1 as SGHAT and CDR2 as FQNNGV. The CDR3 spells CASSSTTSGRSYEQYF. The CDR3 DNA sequence: TGTGCCAGCAGCTCAACGACTAGCGGTCGCTCCTACGAGCAGTACTTC.

This clone was detected only once. This sequence joins TRBV11-2 and TRBJ2-1, with no clear D. The CDR3 sequence is 13 residues long. Deletions cut 2 bases from V and 4 bases from J, with 6 bases between. Per germline, CDR1 SGHAT and CDR2 FQNNGV. CDR3 in amino acids: CASSLTFYNEQFF. CDR3 nucleotide sequence: TGTGCCAGCAGCTTAACCTTTTACAATGAGCAGTTCTTC.

The chain couples TRBV4-2 to TRBJ2-1; unclear D gene. V was shortened by 0 bases and J by 9 bases, with 6 bases between the two germline ends. Germline CDR1 LGHNA, CDR2 YNFKEQ. This CDR3 is built from 12 residues. CDR3: CASSQDMGEQFF. DNA for the CDR3: TGTGCCAGCAGCCAAGATATGGGTGAGCAGTTCTTC.

This chain links TRBV5-1 with TRBJ1-4, with D possibly TRBD1 on 6 matching bases. This CDR3 spans 15 amino acids. Per the germline V gene, CDR1 is SGHRS and CDR2 is YFSETQ. The V and J ends lost 4 bases and 10 bases respectively, with 20 bases between them. The CDR3 DNA is TGCGCCAGCAGCCAGGGGCGACCGCAAGAGGGAAAACTGTTTTTT. This codes for CASSQGRPQEGKLFF.

CDR3 nucleotides: TGTGCCAGCAGTACCCGGGGACTATCCTACGAGCAGTACTTC. The encoded protein is CASSTRGLSYEQYF. This sequence joins TRBV6-1 and TRBJ2-7; 7 bases align to TRBD2. The CDR3 runs to 14 residues. Trimming took 5 bases from V and 1 from J; bases not matched to a gene: 5. Germline CDR1 and CDR2: MNHNS and SASEGT.

CDR3 nucleotides: TGCGCCAGCAGCCAACCGGGACTCCTTTTCTACGAGCAGTACTTC. Translating it yields CASSQPGLLFYEQYF. The chain recombines TRBV4-3 with TRBJ2-7, with D possibly being TRBD2 (6 bases). The CDR3 totals 15 residues. CDR1 is LGHNA, CDR2 YSLEER, per germline. V was clipped by 2 bases and J by 3 bases, with 14 bases between them.

The chain is built from TRBV5-5 and TRBJ2-5; 7 positions match TRBD1. The CDR3 consists of 14 residues. The germline V gene has CDR1 SGHKS and CDR2 YYEKEE (reference sequence). Trimming removed 2 bases from V and 1 base from J; junction bases left unmatched: 2. The CDR3 loop reads CASSFRDSQETQYF. For the CDR3, the DNA is TGTGCCAGCAGCTTCCGGGACAGCCAAGAGACCCAGTACTTC. The full variable domain, completed using reference TRBV5-5 and TRBJ2-5, is DAGVTQSPTHLIKTRGQQVTLRCSPISGHKSVSWYQQVLGQGPQFIFQYYEKEERGRGNFPDRFSARQFPNYSSELNVNALLLGDSALYLCASSFRDSQETQYFGPGTRLLVL.

The rearrangement links TRBV6-5 to TRBJ1-2; the D gene is possibly TRBD1 (5 bases). CDR3 length: 12 amino acids. V was trimmed by 6 bases and J by 0 bases, leaving 5 bases between them. The germline V gene has CDR1 MNHEY and CDR2 SVGAGI. The CDR3 DNA is TGTGCCAGCAGGGGGGCTAACTATGGCTACACCTTC. It encodes CASRGANYGYTF.

A word on this clone: A far larger clone is a single base away, which makes a read error likely. This specimen includes other DNA sequences encoding the same CDR3. The rearrangement joins TRBV30 to TRBJ2-2; no clear D. With 2 bases removed from V and 7 bases from J, the gap between germline ends came to 14 bases. The length of the CDR3 is 14 residues. Germline V gene data show CDR1 as GTSNPN and CDR2 as SVGIG (reference sequence). CDR3 nucleotides: TGTGCCTGGAGTCGGGTAGGGCTGTACGGGGAGCTGTTTTTT. This codes for CAWSRVGLYGELFF.

The V gene is TRBV28, the J gene TRBJ2-1; TRBD1 agrees at 9 bases. Germline CDR1 and CDR2: MDHEN and SYDVKM. The CDR3 consists of 14 residues. The J segment lost 9 bases and the V segment lost 5 bases, leaving 8 bases of the junction unmatched. This CDR3 reads CASSNSGQGSEQFF. In DNA, the CDR3 is TGTGCCAGCAGTAATTCGGGACAGGGATCTGAGCAGTTCTTC.

Details on this clone: This likely reflects a read error, since a far larger clone is one base away. The J gene is TRBJ1-5, the V gene TRBV7-2; D may be TRBD1 (5 bases). The germline CDR1 and CDR2 sequences are SGHTA and FQGNSA. This CDR3 comprises 16 residues. V gave up 1 base and J gave up 7 bases, with 17 bases separating them. For the CDR3, the DNA is TGTGCCAGCAGCTTAGTCTTGGAGGGGAATAACCAGCCCCAGCATTTT. Its translation is CASSLVLEGNNQPQHF.